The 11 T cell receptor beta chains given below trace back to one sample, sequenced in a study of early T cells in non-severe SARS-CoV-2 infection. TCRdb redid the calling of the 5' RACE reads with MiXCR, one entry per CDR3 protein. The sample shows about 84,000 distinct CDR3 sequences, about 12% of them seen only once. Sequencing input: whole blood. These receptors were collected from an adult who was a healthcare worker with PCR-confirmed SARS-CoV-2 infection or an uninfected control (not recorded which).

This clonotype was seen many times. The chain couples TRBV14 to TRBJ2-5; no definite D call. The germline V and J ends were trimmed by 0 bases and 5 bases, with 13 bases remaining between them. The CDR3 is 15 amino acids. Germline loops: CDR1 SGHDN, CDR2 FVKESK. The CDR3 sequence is CASSQDLSYPETQYF. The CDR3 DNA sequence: TGTGCCAGCAGCCAAGATTTAAGCTACCCGGAGACCCAGTACTTC.

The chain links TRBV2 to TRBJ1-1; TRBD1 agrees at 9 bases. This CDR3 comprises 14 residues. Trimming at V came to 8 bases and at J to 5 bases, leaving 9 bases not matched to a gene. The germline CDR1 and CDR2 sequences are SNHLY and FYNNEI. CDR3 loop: CASVLQGAQTEAFF. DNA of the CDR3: TGTGCCAGCGTTTTACAGGGGGCGCAGACTGAAGCTTTCTTT.

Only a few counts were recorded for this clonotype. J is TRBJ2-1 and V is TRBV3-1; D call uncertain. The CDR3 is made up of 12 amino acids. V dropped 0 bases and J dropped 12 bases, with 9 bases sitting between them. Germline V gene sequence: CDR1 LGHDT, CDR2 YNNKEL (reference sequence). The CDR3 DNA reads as TGTGCCAGCAGCCAAGATTCTCGGCGGCAGTTCTTC. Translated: CASSQDSRRQFF.

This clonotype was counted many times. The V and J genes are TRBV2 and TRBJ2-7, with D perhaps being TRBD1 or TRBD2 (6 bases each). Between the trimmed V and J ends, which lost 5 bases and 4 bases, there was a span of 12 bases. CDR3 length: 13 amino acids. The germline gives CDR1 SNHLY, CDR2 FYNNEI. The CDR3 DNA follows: TGTGCCAGCAGTACAAAGGGGGGATACGAGCAGTACTTC. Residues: CASSTKGGYEQYF.

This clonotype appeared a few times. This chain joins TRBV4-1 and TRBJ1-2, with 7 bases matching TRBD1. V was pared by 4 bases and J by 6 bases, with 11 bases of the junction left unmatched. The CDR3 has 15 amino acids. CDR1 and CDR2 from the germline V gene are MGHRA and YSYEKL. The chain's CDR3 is CASSPRQGTGDGYTF. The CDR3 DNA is TGCGCCAGCAGCCCGAGACAGGGAACAGGAGATGGCTACACCTTC.

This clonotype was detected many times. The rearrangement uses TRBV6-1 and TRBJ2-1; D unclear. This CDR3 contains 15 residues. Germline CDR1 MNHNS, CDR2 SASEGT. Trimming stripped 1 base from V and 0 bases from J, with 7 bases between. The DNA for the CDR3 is TGTGCCAGCAGTGAAGGGAGAAGCTCCTACAATGAGCAGTTCTTC. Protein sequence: CASSEGRSSYNEQFF.

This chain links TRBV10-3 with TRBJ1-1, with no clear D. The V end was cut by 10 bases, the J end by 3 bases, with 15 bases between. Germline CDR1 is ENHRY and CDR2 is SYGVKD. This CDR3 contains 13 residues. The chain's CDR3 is CATRYGGDTEAFF. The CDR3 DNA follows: TGTGCCACCCGGTACGGCGGGGACACTGAAGCTTTCTTT.

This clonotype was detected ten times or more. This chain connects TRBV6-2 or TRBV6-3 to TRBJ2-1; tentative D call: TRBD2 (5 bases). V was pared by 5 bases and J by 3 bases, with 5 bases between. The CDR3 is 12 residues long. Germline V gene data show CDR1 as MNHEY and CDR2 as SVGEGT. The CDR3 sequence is CASSDYYNEQFF. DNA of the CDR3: TGTGCCAGCAGTGACTACTACAATGAGCAGTTCTTC.

CDR3 in DNA: TGTGCCAGCAGCTCACCCGGGACAGTCGGGGATACGCAGTATTTT. Its protein product is CASSSPGTVGDTQYF. The chain carries TRBV5-4 and TRBJ2-3; 7 bases are shared with TRBD1. Trimming took 3 bases from V and 6 from J; bases not matched to a gene: 10. CDR1 is SGHNT and CDR2 is YYREEE in the germline V gene (reference sequence). The CDR3 contains 15 residues.

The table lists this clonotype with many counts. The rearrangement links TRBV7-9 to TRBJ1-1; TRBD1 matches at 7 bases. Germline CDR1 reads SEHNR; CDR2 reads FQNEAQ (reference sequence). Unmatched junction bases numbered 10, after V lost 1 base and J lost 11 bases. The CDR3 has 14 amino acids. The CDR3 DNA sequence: TGTGCCAGCAGCTTAGTTCAAGGGGGCGGCGAGGCTTTCTTT. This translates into CASSLVQGGGEAFF. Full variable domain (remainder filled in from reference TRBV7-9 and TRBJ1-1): DTGVSQNPRHKITKRGQNVTFRCDPISEHNRLYWYRQTLGQGPEFLTYFQNEAQLEKSRLLSDRFSAERPKGSFSTLEIQRTEQGDSAMYLCASSLVQGGGEAFFGQGTRLTVV.

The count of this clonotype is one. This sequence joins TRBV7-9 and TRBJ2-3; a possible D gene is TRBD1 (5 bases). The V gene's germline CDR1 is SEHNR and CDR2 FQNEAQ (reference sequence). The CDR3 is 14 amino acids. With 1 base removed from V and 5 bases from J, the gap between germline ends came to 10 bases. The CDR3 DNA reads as TGTGCCAGCAGCTTAGACAGGATATTAGATACGCAGTATTTT. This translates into CASSLDRILDTQYF.